This T cell receptor beta chain was identified in a study of regulatory T cells in long-lasting Graves disease (dated by TCRdb to the early 2020s). Looking at the study overall: Antithyroid drugs had been taken for less than 3 months by newly diagnosed Graves' disease patients. Persistent Graves' disease patients were compared with newly diagnosed Graves' disease patients by peripheral blood TCR sequencing and RNA sequencing. The study was registered as a clinical trial and conducted in China. TCR sequencing covered around 13 persistent and roughly 20 newly diagnosed Graves' disease patients, around 35 samples in total. Here is what the overall study found, with its caveats: Persistent patients shared more public clonotypes among themselves (around 3,000) than newly diagnosed patients did (approximately 970). Sequencing and analysis were limited to the TCR beta chain. The authors noted that the small sample size was a limitation that may lower accuracy. The study examined only peripheral blood because the primary lesion, thyroid tissue, could not be accessed. Compared with newly diagnosed patients, patients with persistent Graves' disease had lower TCR Shannon entropy and fewer highly expanded clones, which suggests clonal expansion. Persistent disease showed preferential use of TRBV28, TRBJ1-2 and TRBJ2-5, whereas newly diagnosed disease favored TRBV20-1 and TRBJ2-1.

The sample's time point label, decoded: newly diagnosed GD, antithyroid drugs for less than 3 months. For both TCR sequencing and RNA sequencing, RNA was extracted from PBMCs using TRIzol. The diagnosis of Graves' disease followed American Thyroid Association guidelines. Patients for the study were recruited at an endocrinology department in Xi'an, China. Each patient gave 9 to 10 milliliters of peripheral blood, collected in an EDTA anticoagulant tube. Ficoll Paque Plus density gradient separation was used to isolate PBMCs, and no further T cell sorting was done. RNA quality was checked with an Agilent 2100 Bioanalyzer and agarose gel, and concentration with a NanoDrop 2000. This clonotype has more than one count but fewer than ten. The specificity of this receptor is unknown. Nothing much larger sits one base from this clone, and base qualities are not available. Receptor amplification or capture employed multiplex PCR. Reads for this sample came from an Illumina HiSeq 4000. To build TCR beta libraries, CDR3 regions were amplified by Arm-PCR using iRepertoire HTBI primers. Gel purification was performed on PCR products prior to sequencing. The study's processing was this. A total of roughly 58 TRBV and approximately 13 TRBJ segments were identified across samples and were used for gene usage analysis of CDR3 amino acid clonotypes. COPE and FqMerger were used to merge filtered high-quality paired reads into contigs. BLAST was used to align contigs to IMGT TRBV, TRBD and TRBJ reference genes, with CDR3 defined following IMGT. Any clonotype with a frequency above 0.1% was classified as a highly expanded clone. Shannon entropy was used to measure repertoire diversity, and the Gini coefficient was used to measure V-J evenness. A clonotype found in more than one individual was treated as public. Using fastp trimming at Q25 and MiXCR clonotype assembly, TCRdb reanalyzed the public sequencing data and kept in-frame beta chains. Every distinct CDR3 protein forms one entry, paired with its most common genes and DNA. TCRdb's processing, not the study's, gives the V and J calls here. This sample lists over 500,000 distinct CDR3 sequences; 15% to 20% were detected once. Of the sample, approximately 18% falls within the top ten clones.

The germline V gene encodes CDR1 LGHDT and CDR2 YNNKEL (reference sequence). From the cysteine through the phenylalanine, the CDR3 covers 15 amino acids. CDR3 DNA is the only sequence kept; it has 45 bases, read in frame from the first base. The junction carries 17 bases between V and J, which are trimmed by 4 bases and 5 bases respectively. The same specimen was also included in a second study, on T cells in Graves' hyperthyroidism and ophthalmopathy. As described in the second report: A patient counted as having stable Graves' hyperthyroidism if no progression to ophthalmopathy occurred over 18 months of follow-up. The hyperthyroidism patients were between 18 and 65 years old and newly diagnosed, with a disease duration of less than 2 months. Patients with uncontrolled infections, other autoimmune diseases, pregnancy or lactation were excluded. Diagnoses were established on the basis of clinical symptoms, serum thyroxine and TRAb, thyroid ultrasound, and orbital computed tomography. A first-round RT-PCR of the TCR CDR3 used the HTBI primer set with the Qiagen OneStep RT-PCR kit. Most expanded thyroid clonotypes (frequency above 0.001) were also found in blood, which suggests that blood repertoires may mirror thyroid immune responses. A model built on a 13 V-J signature distinguished ophthalmopathy from stable hyperthyroidism, reaching 87.88% sensitivity and 81.08% specificity in cross-validation and 80%/75% in testing. In validation, the model predicted progression to ophthalmopathy a median of 6.5 months before onset, with approximately 68% sensitivity and roughly 73% specificity. To identify distinguishing TCR V-J signatures, a discovery cohort of 90 to 100 patients was used, comprising approximately 40 with Graves' ophthalmopathy and 57 with stable Graves' hyperthyroidism. Prospective prediction of ophthalmopathy was tested in an independent validation cohort consisting of 18 to 20 hyperthyroidism patients and about 17 patients who later progressed to ophthalmopathy. The roughly 91 discovery patients were randomly divided into training and test sets at a 7:3 ratio. In addition, the study compared T-cell repertoires in thyroid tissue and in blood from roughly 6 Graves' hyperthyroidism patients. After blood sampling, hyperthyroidism patients were treated with methimazole at a starting dose of 30 mg daily, and ophthalmopathy patients were treated with high-dose intravenous methylprednisolone. A second multiplex PCR round built the libraries, followed by size selection and purification. Libraries were sequenced paired-end with 100 bp reads on an Illumina HiSeq2000. SOAPnuke was used to process the raw data, throwing out any read that contained adapters or uncalled bases, had a mean Phred below 15, or lacked an exact constant-primer or identifier match. High-quality paired reads were merged with COPE v1.2.5, and unique nucleotide sequences were defined as clonotypes. MiTCR v1.1 was used to align clonotypes to the IMGT TRBV, TRBD and TRBJ reference segments. The analysis was restricted to V-J combinations with a frequency above 0.0001, which together covered 98% to 99.2% of the repertoires. A TCS score was defined as the ratio of F50 (clonal expansion) to E x V (chaos), with BLOSUM62-based TCRdist applied between CDR3 peptides within each V-J. Welch's t-statistics and random forest reduced roughly 540 V-J features to fewer than 15, which were used in a naive Bayes classifier (R e1071). Sample size was not statistically predetermined, and investigators were not blinded to group allocation. TCR Vbeta CDR3 sequencing of approximately 140 peripheral blood samples (43 ophthalmopathy, 75 to 85 hyperthyroidism and roughly 17 progressor patients) is reported in the paper.

This clonotype originated in a woman in her thirties with Graves disease. Donor details come from another sample of the same person, matched by shared clones. The sample consisted of peripheral blood mononuclear cells (PBMCs), taken at new diagnosis, from a patient treated with antithyroid drugs. Recombination linked TRBV3-1 to TRBJ2-5; the D gene is perhaps TRBD1, from 7 matching bases. The CDR3 reads as follows: CASSPRGQYQETQYF. In nucleotide form, the sequence is TGTGCCAGCAGCCCGCGGGGACAGTATCAGGAGACCCAGTACTTC.